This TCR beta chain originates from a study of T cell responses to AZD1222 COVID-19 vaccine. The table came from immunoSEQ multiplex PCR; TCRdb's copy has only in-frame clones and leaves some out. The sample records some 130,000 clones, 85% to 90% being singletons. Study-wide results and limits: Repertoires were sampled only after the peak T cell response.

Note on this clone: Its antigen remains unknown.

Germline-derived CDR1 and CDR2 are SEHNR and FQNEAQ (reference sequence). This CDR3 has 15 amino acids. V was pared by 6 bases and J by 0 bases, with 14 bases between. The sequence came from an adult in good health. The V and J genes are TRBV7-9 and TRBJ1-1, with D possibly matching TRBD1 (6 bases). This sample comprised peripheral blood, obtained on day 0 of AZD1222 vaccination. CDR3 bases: TGTGCCAGCAGGGATAAGGACAGACTGAACACTGAAGCTTTCTTT. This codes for CASRDKDRLNTEAFF.